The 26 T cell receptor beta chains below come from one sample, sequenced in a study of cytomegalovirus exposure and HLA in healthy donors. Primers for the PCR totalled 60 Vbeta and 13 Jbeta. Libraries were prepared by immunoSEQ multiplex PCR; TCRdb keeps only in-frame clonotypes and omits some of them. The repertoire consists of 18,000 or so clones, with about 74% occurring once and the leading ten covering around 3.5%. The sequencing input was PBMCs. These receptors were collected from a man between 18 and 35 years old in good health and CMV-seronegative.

The CDR3 protein is CASSEIIDTEAFF. The CDR3 nucleotides read TGTGCCAGCAGTGAAATTATAGACACTGAAGCTTTCTTT. This chain uses TRBV6-1 with TRBJ1-1; D not resolved. V lost 2 bases and J lost 3, with 7 bases in between. Germline V lookup: CDR1 MNHNS, CDR2 SASEGT. The CDR3 length is 13 residues.

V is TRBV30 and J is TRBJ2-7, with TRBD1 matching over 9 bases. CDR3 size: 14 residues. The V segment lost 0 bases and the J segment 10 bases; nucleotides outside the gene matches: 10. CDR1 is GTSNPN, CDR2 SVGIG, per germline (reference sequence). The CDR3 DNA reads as TGTGCCTGGAGTGTCACCCCGGAGACAGGGGGACAGTACTTC. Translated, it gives CAWSVTPETGGQYF.

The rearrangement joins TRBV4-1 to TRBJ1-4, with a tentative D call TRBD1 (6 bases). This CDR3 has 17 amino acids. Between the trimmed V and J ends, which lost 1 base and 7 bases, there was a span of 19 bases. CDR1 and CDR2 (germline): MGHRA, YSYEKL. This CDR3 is CASSQGGVGGLSEKLFF. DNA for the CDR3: TGCGCCAGCAGCCAAGGAGGGGTCGGGGGGCTCTCTGAAAAACTGTTTTTT.

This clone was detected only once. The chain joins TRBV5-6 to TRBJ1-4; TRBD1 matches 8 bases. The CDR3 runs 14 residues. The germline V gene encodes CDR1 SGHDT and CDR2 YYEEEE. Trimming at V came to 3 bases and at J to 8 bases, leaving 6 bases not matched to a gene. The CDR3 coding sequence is TGTGCCAGCAGCTGGACAGGGATGGAAGAAAAACTGTTTTTT. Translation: CASSWTGMEEKLFF.

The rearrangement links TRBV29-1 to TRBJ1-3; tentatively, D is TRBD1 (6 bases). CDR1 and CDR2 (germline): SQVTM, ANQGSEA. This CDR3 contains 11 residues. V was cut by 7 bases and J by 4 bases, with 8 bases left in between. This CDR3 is CSAGQGNTIYF. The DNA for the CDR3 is TGCAGCGCCGGACAGGGAAACACCATATATTTT.

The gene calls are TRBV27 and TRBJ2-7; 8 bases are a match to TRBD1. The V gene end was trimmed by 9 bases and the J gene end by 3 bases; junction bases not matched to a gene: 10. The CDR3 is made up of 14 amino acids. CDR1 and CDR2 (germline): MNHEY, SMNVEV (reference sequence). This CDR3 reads CASRPGQAFYEQYF. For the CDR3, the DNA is TGTGCCAGTCGACCGGGACAGGCGTTCTACGAGCAGTACTTC.

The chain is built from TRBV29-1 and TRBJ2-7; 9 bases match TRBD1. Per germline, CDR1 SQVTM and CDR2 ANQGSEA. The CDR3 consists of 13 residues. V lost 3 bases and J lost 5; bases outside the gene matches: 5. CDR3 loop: CSVDGTGLNEQYF. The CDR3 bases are TGCAGCGTTGACGGGACAGGGTTGAACGAGCAGTACTTC.

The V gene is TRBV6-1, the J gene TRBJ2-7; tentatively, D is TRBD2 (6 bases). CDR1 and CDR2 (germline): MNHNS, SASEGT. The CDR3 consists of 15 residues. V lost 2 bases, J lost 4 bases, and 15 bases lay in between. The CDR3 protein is CASSESSSREYEQYF. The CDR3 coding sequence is TGTGCCAGCAGTGAAAGTTCTTCACGGGAGTACGAGCAGTACTTC.

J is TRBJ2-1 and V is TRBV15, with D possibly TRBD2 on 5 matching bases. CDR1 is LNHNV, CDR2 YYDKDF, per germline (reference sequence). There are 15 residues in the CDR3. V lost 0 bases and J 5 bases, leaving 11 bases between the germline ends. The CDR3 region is CATSRDTGWDNEQFF. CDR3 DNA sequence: TGTGCCACCAGCAGAGATACGGGATGGGACAATGAGCAGTTCTTC.

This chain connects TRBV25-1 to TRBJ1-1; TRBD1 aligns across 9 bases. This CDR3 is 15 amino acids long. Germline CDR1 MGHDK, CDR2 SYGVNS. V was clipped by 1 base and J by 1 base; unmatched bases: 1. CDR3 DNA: TGTGCCAGCAGTGAATTGACAGGGGGGAACACTGAAGCTTTCTTT. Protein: CASSELTGGNTEAFF. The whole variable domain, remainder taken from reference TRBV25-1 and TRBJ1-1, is EADIYQTPRYLVIGTGKKITLECSQTMGHDKMYWYQQDPGMELHLIHYSYGVNSTEKGDLSSESTVSRIRTEHFPLTLESARPSHTSQYLCASSELTGGNTEAFFGQGTRLTVV.

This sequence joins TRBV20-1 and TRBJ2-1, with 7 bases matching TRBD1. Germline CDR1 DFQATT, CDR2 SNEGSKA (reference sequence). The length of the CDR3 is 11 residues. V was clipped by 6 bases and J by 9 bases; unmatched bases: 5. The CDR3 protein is CSAYTGVEQFF. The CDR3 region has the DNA TGCAGTGCGTACACAGGGGTTGAGCAGTTCTTC.

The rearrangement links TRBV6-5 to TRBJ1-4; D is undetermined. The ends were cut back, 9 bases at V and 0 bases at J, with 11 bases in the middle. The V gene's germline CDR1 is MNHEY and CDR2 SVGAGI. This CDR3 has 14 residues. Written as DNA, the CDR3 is TGTGCCAGGATCCTTACTGCAACTAATGAAAAACTGTTTTTT. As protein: CARILTATNEKLFF.

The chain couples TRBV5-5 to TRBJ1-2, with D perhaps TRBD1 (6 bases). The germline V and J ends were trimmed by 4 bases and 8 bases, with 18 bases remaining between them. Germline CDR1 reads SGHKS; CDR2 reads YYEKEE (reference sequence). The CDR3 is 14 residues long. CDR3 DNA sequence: TGTGCCAGCAGCCTAATAGGTCCAGGGGACGGCTACACCTTC. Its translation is CASSLIGPGDGYTF.

The DNA of the CDR3 is TGTGCCAGCAGCCCGGGACAGGGGGTCCCCTACGAGCAGTACTTC. Its protein is CASSPGQGVPYEQYF. The rearrangement links TRBV27 to TRBJ2-7, with 11 bases matching TRBD1. V was clipped by 6 bases and J by 2 bases; unmatched bases: 6. Per the germline V gene, CDR1 is MNHEY and CDR2 is SMNVEV (reference sequence). This CDR3 has 15 residues.

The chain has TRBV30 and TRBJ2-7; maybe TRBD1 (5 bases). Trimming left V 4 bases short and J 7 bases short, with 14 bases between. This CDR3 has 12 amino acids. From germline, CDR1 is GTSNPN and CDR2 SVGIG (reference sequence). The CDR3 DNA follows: TGTGCCTGGAAATGGGGCCCCTCGGAGCAGTACTTC. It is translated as CAWKWGPSEQYF.

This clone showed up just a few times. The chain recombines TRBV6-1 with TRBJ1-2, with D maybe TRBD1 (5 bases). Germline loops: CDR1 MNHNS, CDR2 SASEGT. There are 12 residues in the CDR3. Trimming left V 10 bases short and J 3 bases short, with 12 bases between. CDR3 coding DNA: TGTGCCATCCCACAGGTCTACTATGGCTACACCTTC. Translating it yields CAIPQVYYGYTF.

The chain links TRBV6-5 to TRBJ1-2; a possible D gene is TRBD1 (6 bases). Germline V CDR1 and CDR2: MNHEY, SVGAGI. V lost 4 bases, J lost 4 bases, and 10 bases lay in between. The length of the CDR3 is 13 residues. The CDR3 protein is CASSSGTSYGYTF. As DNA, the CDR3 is TGTGCCAGCAGTTCCGGGACAAGCTATGGCTACACCTTC.

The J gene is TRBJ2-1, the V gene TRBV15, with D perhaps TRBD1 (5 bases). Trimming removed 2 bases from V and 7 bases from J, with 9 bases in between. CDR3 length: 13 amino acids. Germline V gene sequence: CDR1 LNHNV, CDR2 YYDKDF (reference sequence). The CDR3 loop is CATSRQGRNEQFF. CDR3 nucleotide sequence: TGTGCCACCAGCAGACAGGGCAGGAATGAGCAGTTCTTC.

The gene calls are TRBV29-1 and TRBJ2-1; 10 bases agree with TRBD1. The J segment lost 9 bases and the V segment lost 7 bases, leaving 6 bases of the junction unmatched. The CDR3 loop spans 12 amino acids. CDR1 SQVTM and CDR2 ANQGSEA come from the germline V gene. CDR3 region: CSARQGAGEQFF. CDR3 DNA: TGCAGCGCCAGACAGGGGGCGGGTGAGCAGTTCTTC.

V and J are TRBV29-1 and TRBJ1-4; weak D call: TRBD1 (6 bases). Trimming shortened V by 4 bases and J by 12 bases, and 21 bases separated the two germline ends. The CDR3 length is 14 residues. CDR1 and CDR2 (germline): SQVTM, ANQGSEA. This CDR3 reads CSVGQSGTSGELFF. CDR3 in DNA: TGCAGCGTTGGCCAAAGCGGGACATCGGGAGAACTGTTTTTT.

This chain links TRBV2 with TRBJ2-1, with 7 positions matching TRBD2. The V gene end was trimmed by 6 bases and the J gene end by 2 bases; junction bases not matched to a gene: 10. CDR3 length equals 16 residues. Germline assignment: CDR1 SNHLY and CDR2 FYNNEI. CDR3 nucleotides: TGTGCCAGCAGCCCCAGCCGGGGGGTGACCTACAATGAGCAGTTCTTC. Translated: CASSPSRGVTYNEQFF.

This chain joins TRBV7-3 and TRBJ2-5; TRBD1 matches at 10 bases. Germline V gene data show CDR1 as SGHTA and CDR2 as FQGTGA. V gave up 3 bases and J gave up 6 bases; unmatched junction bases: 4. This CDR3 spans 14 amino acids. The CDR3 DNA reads TGTGCCAGCAGCTTGACAGGGGGCGGGAAGACCCAGTACTTC. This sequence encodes CASSLTGGGKTQYF.

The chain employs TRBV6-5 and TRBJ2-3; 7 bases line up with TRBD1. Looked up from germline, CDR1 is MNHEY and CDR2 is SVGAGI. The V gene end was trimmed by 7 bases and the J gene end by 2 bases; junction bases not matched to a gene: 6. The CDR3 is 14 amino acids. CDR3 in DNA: TGTGCCAGCACCCGGACAGGAATCACAGATACGCAGTATTTT. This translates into CASTRTGITDTQYF.

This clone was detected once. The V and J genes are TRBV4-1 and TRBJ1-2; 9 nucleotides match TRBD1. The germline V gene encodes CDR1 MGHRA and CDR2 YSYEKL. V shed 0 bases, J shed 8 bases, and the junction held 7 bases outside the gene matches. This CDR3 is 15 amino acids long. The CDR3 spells CASSQDTDRGFGYTF. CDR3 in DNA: TGCGCCAGCAGCCAAGATACAGACAGGGGGTTCGGCTACACCTTC.

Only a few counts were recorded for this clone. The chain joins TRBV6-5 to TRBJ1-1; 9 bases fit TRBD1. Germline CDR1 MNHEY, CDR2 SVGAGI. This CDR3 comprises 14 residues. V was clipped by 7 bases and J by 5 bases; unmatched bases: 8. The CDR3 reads CASTNRGRGTEAFF. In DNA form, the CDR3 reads TGTGCCAGCACAAACAGGGGGCGAGGAACTGAAGCTTTCTTT.

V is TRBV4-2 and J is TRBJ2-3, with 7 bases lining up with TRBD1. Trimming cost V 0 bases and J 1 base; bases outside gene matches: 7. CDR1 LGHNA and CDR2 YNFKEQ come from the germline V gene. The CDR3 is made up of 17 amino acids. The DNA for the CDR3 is TGTGCCAGCAGCCAAGATGATGACAGGGTTGGCACAGATACGCAGTATTTT. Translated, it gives CASSQDDDRVGTDTQYF.